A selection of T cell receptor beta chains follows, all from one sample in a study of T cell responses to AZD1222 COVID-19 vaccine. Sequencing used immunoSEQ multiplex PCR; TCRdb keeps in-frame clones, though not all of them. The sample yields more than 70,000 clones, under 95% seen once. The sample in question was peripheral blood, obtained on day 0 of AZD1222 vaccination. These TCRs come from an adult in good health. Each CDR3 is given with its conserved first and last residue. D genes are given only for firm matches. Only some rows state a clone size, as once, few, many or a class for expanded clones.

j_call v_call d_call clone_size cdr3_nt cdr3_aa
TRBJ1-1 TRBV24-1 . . TGTGCCACCAGTGATGCAGGGCGGACTGAAGCTTTCTTT CATSDAGRTEAFF
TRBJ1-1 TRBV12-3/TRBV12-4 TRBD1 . TGTGCCAGCAGTCTCTCGACAGGGGTACGGGCTTTCTTT CASSLSTGVRAFF
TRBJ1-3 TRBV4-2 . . TGTGCCAGCAGCCACCCTGTAGGACTCTCTGGAAACACCATATATTTT CASSHPVGLSGNTIYF
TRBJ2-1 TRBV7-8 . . TGTGCCACAAGTCAGATTGAGCAGTTCTTC CATSQIEQFF
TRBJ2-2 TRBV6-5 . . TGTGCCAGCAGTTGGTACACCGGGGAGCTGTTTTTT CASSWYTGELFF
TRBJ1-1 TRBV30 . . TGTGCCTGGAGTGTACAGGCATCGACGGAAGCTTTCTTT CAWSVQASTEAFF
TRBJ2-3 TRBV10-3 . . TGTGCCACCGTTGACTCGGGGAGTACGCAGTATTTT CATVDSGSTQYF
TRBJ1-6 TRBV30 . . TGTGCCTGGAGTGGACCGGGACAAAATTCACCCCTCCACTTT CAWSGPGQNSPLHF
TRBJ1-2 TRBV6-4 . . TGTGCCAGCAGTGACTCCGGGGTAGGCCTCTACACCTTC CASSDSGVGLYTF
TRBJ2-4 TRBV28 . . TGTGCCAGCAGTTCCGCCGGGACACTTGACAAAAACATTCAGTACTTC CASSSAGTLDKNIQYF
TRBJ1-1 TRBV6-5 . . TGTGCCAGCAAGTTGCTCCGGGAGGACACTGAAGCTTTCTTT CASKLLREDTEAFF
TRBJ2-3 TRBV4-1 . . TGCGCCAGCAGCCAAGGAACGGGTCGGGAGTCGGGAGATACGCAGTATTTT CASSQGTGRESGDTQYF
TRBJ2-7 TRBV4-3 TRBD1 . TGCGCCAGCAGCCTCCAGCTGGGACAGGGTTCCCACGAGCAGTACTTC CASSLQLGQGSHEQYF
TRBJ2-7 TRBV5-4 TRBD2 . TGTGCCAGCAGCCTCGTAGCGGGGGGGCCGTATGAGCAGTACTTC CASSLVAGGPYEQYF
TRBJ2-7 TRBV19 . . TGTGCCAGTAGTATAGGTCGCAAAGCGGCCTACGAGCAGTACTTC CASSIGRKAAYEQYF
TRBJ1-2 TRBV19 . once TGTGCCAGTAGGGGAAATTGGGGCGACTATGGCTACACCTTC CASRGNWGDYGYTF
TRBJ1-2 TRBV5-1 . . TGCGCCAGCAGCTTTCTGGGGCAGGATGGCTACACCTTC CASSFLGQDGYTF
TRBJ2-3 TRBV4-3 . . TGCGCCAGCAGCCAAGACAGGCGTCGAGATACGCAGTATTTT CASSQDRRRDTQYF
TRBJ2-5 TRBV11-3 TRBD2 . TGTGCCAGCAGCCGACAGCTACCGGGACTAGCGGGAGCGGACGAGACCCAGTACTTC CASSRQLPGLAGADETQYF
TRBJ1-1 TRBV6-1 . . TGTGCCAGCAGTGACCGGGCAATGAACACTGAAGCTTTCTTT CASSDRAMNTEAFF
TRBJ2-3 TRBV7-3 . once TGTGCCAGCAGCTTACGAACCCTTAGCACAGATACGCAGTATTTT CASSLRTLSTDTQYF
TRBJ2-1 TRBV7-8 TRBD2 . TGTGCCAGCAGCTTACGAGCGGGAGCTTACAATGAGCAGTTCTTC CASSLRAGAYNEQFF
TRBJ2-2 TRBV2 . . TGTGCCAGCAGTGATTACACCGGAGGCGGGGAGCTGTTTTTT CASSDYTGGGELFF
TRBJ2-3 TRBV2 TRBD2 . TGTGCCAGCATCCGGGGGGGCTGGGGGACTAGCACAGATACGCAGTATTTT CASIRGGWGTSTDTQYF
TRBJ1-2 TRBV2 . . TGTGCCAGCAGTGTGAGAGGAAATGGCTACACCTTC CASSVRGNGYTF
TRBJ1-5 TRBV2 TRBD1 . TGTGCCAGCAGGGCCGAGACAGGGGGCAATCAGCCCCAGCATTTT CASRAETGGNQPQHF
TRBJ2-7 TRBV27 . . TGTGCCAGCAGTATGGCAGGAAACCGGGACAAACGTTACGAGCAGTACTTC CASSMAGNRDKRYEQYF
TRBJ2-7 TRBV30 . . TGTGCCTGGAGTCACACAGGGAATGAGCAGTACTTC CAWSHTGNEQYF
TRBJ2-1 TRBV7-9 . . TGTGCCAGCAGCGAGCATGAGCAGTTCTTC CASSEHEQFF
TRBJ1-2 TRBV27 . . TGTGCCAGCCATTTAGAGCGGGAGAGGGATGGCTACACCTTC CASHLERERDGYTF
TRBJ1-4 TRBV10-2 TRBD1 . TGCGCCAGCAGTGCGACAGGGAGGGGGGAAAAACTGTTTTTT CASSATGRGEKLFF
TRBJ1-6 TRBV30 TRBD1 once TGTGCCTGGAGTCCCTGGACAGGGCAGAATTCACCCCTCCACTTT CAWSPWTGQNSPLHF
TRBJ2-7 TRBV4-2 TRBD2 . TGTGCCAGCAGCCTTCCCGGGACTAGGAAAGAGCAGTACTTC CASSLPGTRKEQYF
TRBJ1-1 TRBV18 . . TGTGCCAGCTCACCAGGAAGGGGCGAAGGGGACACTGAAGCTTTCTTT CASSPGRGEGDTEAFF
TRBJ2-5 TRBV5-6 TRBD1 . TGTGCCAGCAGCCGATACTCGACAGGGCTTGAGACCCAGTACTTC CASSRYSTGLETQYF
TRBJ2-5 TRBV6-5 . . TGTGCCAGCAGTTACTCGGAAGCGGTGGGGACCCAGTACTTC CASSYSEAVGTQYF
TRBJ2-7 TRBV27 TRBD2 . TGTGCCAGCAGTTCCATGACTAGCGGAAGAAACTACGAGCAGTACTTC CASSSMTSGRNYEQYF
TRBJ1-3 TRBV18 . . TGTGCCAGCTCACCGACAGTCATCTCTGGAAACACCATATATTTT CASSPTVISGNTIYF
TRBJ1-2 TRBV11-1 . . TGTGCCAGCAGCTTATCAGGCTATGGCTACACCTTC CASSLSGYGYTF
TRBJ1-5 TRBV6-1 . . TGTGCCAGCAGTGAAAGAGGTGGATGGGGCAATCAGCCCCAGCATTTT CASSERGGWGNQPQHF
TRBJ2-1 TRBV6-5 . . TGTGCCAGCAGAAGTATAGCTTACTCCTACAATGAGCAGTTCTTC CASRSIAYSYNEQFF
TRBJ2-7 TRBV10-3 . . TGTGCCATCAGTGAGCCCGGGCGATACGAGCAGTACTTC CAISEPGRYEQYF
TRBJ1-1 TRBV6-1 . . TGTGCCAGCAGTGATCGAGTAGGGAACACTGAAGCTTTCTTT CASSDRVGNTEAFF
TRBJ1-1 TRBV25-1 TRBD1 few TGTGCCAGCAGTGATCGGGGGCAGGGGGCCGGAACTGAAGCTTTCTTT CASSDRGQGAGTEAFF
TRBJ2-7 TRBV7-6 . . TGTGCCAGCAGCGCCTTGGCCAATGTTGCAACAGCGGGCGGCTACGAGCAGTACTTC CASSALANVATAGGYEQYF
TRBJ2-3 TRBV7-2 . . TGTGCCAGCAGCTTCGGTCCGGATACGCAGTATTTT CASSFGPDTQYF
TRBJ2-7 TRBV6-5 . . TGTGCCAGCAGACGAGAAACCTACGAGCAGTACTTC CASRRETYEQYF
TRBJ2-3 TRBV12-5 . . TGTGCTAGTGGTTTAATAGATACGCAGTATTTT CASGLIDTQYF
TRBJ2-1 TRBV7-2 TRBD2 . TGTGCCAGCAGCTTACAGCTAGCGGGAGGGTCCCACAATGAGCAGTTCTTC CASSLQLAGGSHNEQFF
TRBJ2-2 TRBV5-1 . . TGCGCCAGCAGCTTTAGTTCCACCGGGGAGCTGTTTTTT CASSFSSTGELFF
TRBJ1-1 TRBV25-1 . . TGTGCCAGCGGCCCCCTCCAGGGCCAAGCTTTCTTT CASGPLQGQAFF
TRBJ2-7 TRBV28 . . TGTGCCAGCACCGGGAGAAGGGAGCAGTACTTC CASTGRREQYF
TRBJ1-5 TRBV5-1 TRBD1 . TGCGCCAGCAGCGAGGGGACAGGGGATCAGCCCCAGCATTTT CASSEGTGDQPQHF
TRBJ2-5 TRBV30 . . TGTGCCTGGGGCCGGACACATCAAGAGACCCAGTACTTC CAWGRTHQETQYF
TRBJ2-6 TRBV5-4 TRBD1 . TGTGCCAGCAGCGGGGGACAGGGCTTAAATCGGGGGGCCAACGTCCTGACTTTC CASSGGQGLNRGANVLTF